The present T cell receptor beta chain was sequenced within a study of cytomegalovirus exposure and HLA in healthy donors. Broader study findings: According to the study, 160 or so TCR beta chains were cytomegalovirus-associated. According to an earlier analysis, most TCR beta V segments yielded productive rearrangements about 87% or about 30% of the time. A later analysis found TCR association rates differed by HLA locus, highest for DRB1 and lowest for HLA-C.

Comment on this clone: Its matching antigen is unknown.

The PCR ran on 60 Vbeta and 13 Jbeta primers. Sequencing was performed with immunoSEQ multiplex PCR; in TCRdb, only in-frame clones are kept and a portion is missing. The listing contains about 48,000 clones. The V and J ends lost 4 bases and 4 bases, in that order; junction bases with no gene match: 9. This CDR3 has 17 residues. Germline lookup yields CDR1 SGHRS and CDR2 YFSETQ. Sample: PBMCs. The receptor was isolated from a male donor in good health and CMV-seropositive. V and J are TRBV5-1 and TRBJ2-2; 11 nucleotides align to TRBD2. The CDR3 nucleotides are TGCGCCAGCAGCCCAGCCCCGCTAGCGGGGGGCACCGGGGAGCTGTTTTTT. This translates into CASSPAPLAGGTGELFF.